This record covers a single T cell receptor (beta chain). What it binds is not known. The sample is drawn from a study of vaccination and CD4 T cells after COVID-19. Study overall: The stimulating agents, overlapping spike peptides, came from SARS-CoV-2, HCoV-NL63, HCoV-OC43 and HCoV-229E.

Oncomine TCR Beta short-read sequencing was applied to DNA from cultured CD4+ T cells. DNA came from CD4+ T cells after culture. TCRdb analysed the PCR reads with MiXCR anew, one entry per CDR3 protein. The sample includes 9,000 to 15,000 distinct CDR3 sequences, around 48% of them seen just once. V was shortened by 0 bases and J by 2 bases, with 11 bases between the two germline ends. CDR1 and CDR2 from the germline V gene are DFQATT and SNEGSKA (reference sequence). The CDR3 is 15 residues long. Indicated treatment: roughly 10-day PBMC culture with coronavirus spike peptide pools or control peptides (ViraFEST assay). Peptide pool stimulation in ViraFEST expanded antigen-specific T cells, whose TCRs were then sequenced.

What was sequenced was CD4+ T cells from blood, cultured in vitro. The TCR originated in a human donor who had recovered from COVID-19. The rearrangement links TRBV20-1 to TRBJ1-5, with D tentatively TRBD1 (5 bases). CDR3 amino acids: CSARDRWGGNQPQHF. CDR3 in DNA: TGCAGTGCTAGAGATCGTTGGGGGGGCAATCAGCCCCAGCATTTT.